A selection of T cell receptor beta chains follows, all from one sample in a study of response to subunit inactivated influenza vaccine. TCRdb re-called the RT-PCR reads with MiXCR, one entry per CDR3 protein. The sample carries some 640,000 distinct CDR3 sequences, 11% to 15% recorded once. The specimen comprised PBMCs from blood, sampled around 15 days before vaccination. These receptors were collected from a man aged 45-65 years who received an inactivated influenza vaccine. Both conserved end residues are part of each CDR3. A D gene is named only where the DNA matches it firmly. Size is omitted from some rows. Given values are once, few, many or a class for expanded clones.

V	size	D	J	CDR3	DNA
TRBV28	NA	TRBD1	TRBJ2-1	CASSFATGGKNEQFF	TGTGCCAGCAGTTTCGCGACAGGGGGGAAGAATGAGCAGTTCTTC
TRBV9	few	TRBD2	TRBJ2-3	CASSVVPSGAGNTQYF	TGTGCCAGCAGCGTTGTCCCTAGCGGGGCGGGGAATACGCAGTATTTT
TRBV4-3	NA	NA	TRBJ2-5	CASSSQTGETQYF	TGCGCCAGCAGCTCCCAAACGGGGGAGACCCAGTACTTC
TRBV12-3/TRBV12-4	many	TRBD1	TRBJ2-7	CASRRTGASYEQYF	TGTGCCAGCAGGAGGACAGGGGCTTCCTACGAGCAGTACTTC
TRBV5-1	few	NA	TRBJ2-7	CASSSRGAHEQYF	TGCGCCAGCAGCTCGCGGGGAGCCCACGAGCAGTACTTC
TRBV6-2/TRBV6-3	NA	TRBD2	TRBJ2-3	CASSYSLAGEDTQYF	TGTGCCAGCAGTTACTCGCTAGCGGGGGAAGATACGCAGTATTTT
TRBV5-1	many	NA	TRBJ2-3	CASSFSGLSTDTQYF	TGCGCCAGCAGCTTCTCAGGCCTAAGCACAGATACGCAGTATTTT
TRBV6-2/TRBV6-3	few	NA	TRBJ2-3	CASSYRLAESTDTQYF	TGTGCCAGCAGTTACCGATTAGCGGAGAGCACAGATACGCAGTATTTT
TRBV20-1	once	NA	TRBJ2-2	CSALRARNTGELFF	TGCAGTGCCCTCCGGGCTAGGAACACCGGGGAGCTGTTTTTT
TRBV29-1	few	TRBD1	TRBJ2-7	CSVRQGAAYEQYF	TGCAGCGTCCGACAGGGGGCTGCCTACGAGCAGTACTTC
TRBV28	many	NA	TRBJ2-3	CASSSFFMSSTDTQYF	TGTGCCAGCAGTTCCTTTTTTATGTCCAGCACAGATACGCAGTATTTT
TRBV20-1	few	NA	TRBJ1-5	CSAREAGDYSNQPQHF	TGCAGTGCTAGAGAGGCAGGAGATTATAGCAATCAGCCCCAGCATTTT
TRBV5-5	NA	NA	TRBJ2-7	CASSHLRDAYEQYF	TGTGCCAGCAGCCACCTGAGAGATGCGTACGAGCAGTACTTC
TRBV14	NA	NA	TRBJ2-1	CASSPRDRSSSYNEQFF	TGTGCCAGCAGCCCGCGGGACAGATCGAGCTCCTACAATGAGCAGTTCTTC
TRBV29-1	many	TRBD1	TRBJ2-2	CSVVRTGTGELFF	TGCAGCGTTGTCAGGACAGGGACCGGGGAGCTGTTTTTT
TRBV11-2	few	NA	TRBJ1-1	CASSRNKLAFF	TGTGCCAGCAGCCGTAACAAGCTGGCTTTCTTT
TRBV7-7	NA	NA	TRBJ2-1	CASSSFLYRSGQNEQFF	TGTGCTAGCAGCTCCTTCCTTTACAGGTCGGGGCAAAATGAGCAGTTCTTC
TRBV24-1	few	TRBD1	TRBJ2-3	CATSDWTGTDTQYF	TGTGCCACCAGTGATTGGACAGGGACAGATACGCAGTATTTT
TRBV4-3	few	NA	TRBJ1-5	CASSQDTGSNQPQHF	TGCGCCAGCAGCCAAGATACCGGAAGCAATCAGCCCCAGCATTTT
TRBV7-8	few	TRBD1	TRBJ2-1	CASSLARDRIYNEQFF	TGTGCCAGCAGCTTAGCCCGGGACAGAATATACAATGAGCAGTTCTTC
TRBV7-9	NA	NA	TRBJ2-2	CASSSQGGELFF	TGTGCCAGCAGCAGCCAGGGTGGGGAGCTGTTTTTT
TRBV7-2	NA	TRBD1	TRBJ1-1	CASSLVGQDTEAFF	TGTGCCAGCAGCTTAGTCGGACAGGACACTGAAGCTTTCTTT
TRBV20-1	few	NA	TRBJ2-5	CSATGTPQETQYF	TGCAGTGCCACCGGGACCCCCCAAGAGACCCAGTACTTC
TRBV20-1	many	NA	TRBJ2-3	CSEGWLDTQYF	TGCAGTGAGGGCTGGCTAGATACGCAGTATTTT
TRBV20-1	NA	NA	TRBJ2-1	CSAREVQGPYNEQFF	TGCAGTGCTAGGGAGGTGCAGGGCCCCTACAATGAGCAGTTCTTC
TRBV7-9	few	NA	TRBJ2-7	CASSPGAEQYF	TGTGCCAGCAGCCCCGGGGCCGAGCAGTACTTC
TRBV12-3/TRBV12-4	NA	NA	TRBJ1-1	CASSLAHDTEAFF	TGTGCCAGCAGTTTAGCTCACGACACTGAAGCTTTCTTT
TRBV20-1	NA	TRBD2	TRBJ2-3	CSAPRAGGSTDTQYF	TGCAGTGCTCCACGAGCGGGAGGAAGCACAGATACGCAGTATTTT
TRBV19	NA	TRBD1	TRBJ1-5	CASSRGQAAAQPQHF	TGTGCCAGTAGCCGTGGACAGGCCGCCGCTCAGCCCCAGCATTTT
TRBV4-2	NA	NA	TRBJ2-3	CASSKGAHRTDTQYF	TGTGCCAGCAGCAAAGGGGCTCACCGCACAGATACGCAGTATTTT
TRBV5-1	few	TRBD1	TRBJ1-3	CASSDQGAADTIYF	TGCGCCAGCAGCGACCAGGGGGCCGCAGACACCATATATTTT
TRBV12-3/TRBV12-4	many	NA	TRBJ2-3	CASRVSGNTDTQYF	TGTGCCAGCAGGGTTAGCGGAAACACAGATACGCAGTATTTT
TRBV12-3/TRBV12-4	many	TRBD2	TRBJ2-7	CASSLTSGVSGEQYF	TGTGCCAGCAGTCTGACTAGCGGGGTTTCAGGCGAGCAGTACTTC
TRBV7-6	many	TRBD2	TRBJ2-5	CASSLATSGETQYF	TGTGCCAGCAGCTTAGCGACTAGCGGAGAGACCCAGTACTTC
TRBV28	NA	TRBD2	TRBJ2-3	CASTPSGGAIDTQYF	TGTGCCAGCACCCCTAGCGGGGGGGCGATAGATACGCAGTATTTT
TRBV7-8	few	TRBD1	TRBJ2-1	CASSPTTGSREQFF	TGTGCCAGCAGCCCAACGACAGGGTCGCGGGAGCAGTTCTTC
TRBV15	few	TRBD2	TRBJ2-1	CATSVSGTSYNEQFF	TGTGCCACCAGCGTATCCGGGACTAGCTACAATGAGCAGTTCTTC
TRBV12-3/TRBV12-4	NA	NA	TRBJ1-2	CASSIGLGNGYTF	TGTGCCAGCAGTATCGGCCTTGGGAATGGCTACACCTTC
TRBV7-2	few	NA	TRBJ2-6	CASSLNWAPGANVLTF	TGTGCCAGCAGCCTTAATTGGGCACCTGGGGCCAACGTCCTGACTTTC
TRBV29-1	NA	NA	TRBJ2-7	CSVKRAYEQYF	TGCAGCGTCAAGAGAGCCTACGAGCAGTACTTC
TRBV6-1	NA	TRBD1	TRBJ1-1	CASITGARGTEAFF	TGTGCCAGCATCACAGGGGCCAGGGGCACTGAAGCTTTCTTT
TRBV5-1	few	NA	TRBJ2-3	CASSLRGATFDTQYF	TGCGCCAGCAGCTTGAGAGGGGCTACTTTCGATACGCAGTATTTT
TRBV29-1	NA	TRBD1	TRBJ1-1	CSVALDRRGTEAFF	TGCAGCGTTGCCCTGGACAGGAGGGGCACTGAAGCTTTCTTT
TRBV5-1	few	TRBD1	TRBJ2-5	CASSLTHGTAQETQYF	TGCGCCAGCAGCTTGACCCACGGGACAGCCCAAGAGACCCAGTACTTC
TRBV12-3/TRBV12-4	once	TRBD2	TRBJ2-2	CASSASGGARTGELFF	TGTGCCAGCAGTGCTAGCGGGGGGGCGCGAACCGGGGAGCTGTTTTTT
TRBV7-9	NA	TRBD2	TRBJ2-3	CASSLSGGALSTDTQYF	TGTGCCAGCAGCTTAAGCGGGGGGGCCCTGAGCACAGATACGCAGTATTTT
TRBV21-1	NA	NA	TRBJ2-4	CASNPPWGDSFPAKNIQYF	TGTGCCAGCAACCCGCCATGGGGGGATTCGTTTCCAGCCAAAAACATTCAGTACTTC
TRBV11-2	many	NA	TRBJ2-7	CASSPRTVSSYEQYF	TGTGCCAGCAGCCCACGGACAGTGAGCTCCTACGAGCAGTACTTC
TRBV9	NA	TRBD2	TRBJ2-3	CASSVEGTSGTDTQYF	TGTGCCAGCAGCGTAGAAGGGACTAGCGGCACAGATACGCAGTATTTT
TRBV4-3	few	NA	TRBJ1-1	CASSQDWRREQNTEAFF	TGCGCCAGCAGCCAAGATTGGAGAAGGGAGCAGAACACTGAAGCTTTCTTT
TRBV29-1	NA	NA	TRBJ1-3	CSVVRQDSGNTIYF	TGCAGCGTGGTGAGACAGGACTCTGGAAACACCATATATTTT
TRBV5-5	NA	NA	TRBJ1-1	CASSLAFPNTEAFF	TGTGCCAGCAGCTTGGCCTTTCCCAACACTGAAGCTTTCTTT
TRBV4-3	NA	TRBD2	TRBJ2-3	CASSLRVASGADTQYF	TGCGCCAGCAGCCTAAGAGTCGCTAGCGGGGCAGATACGCAGTATTTT
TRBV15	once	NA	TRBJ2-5	CATSRDPLEGEKNLPTGTQYF	TGTGCCACCAGCAGAGATCCCCTGGAGGGGGAAAAGAATTTGCCTACGGGGACCCAGTACTTC
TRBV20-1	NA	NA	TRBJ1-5	CSSSYSNQPQHF	TGCAGTAGCAGTTATAGCAATCAGCCCCAGCATTTT